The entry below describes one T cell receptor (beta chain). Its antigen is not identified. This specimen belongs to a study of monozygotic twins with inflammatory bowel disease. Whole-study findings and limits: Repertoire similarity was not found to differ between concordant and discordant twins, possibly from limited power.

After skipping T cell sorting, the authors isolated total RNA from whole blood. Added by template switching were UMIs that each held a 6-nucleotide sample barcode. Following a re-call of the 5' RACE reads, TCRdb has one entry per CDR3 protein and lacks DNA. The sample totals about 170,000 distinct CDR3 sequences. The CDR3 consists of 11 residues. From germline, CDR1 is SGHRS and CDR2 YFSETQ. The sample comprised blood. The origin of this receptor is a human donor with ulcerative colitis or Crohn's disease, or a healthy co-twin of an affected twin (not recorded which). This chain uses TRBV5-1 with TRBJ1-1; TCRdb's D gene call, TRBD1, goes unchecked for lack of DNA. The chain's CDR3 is CASRRGDEAFF.